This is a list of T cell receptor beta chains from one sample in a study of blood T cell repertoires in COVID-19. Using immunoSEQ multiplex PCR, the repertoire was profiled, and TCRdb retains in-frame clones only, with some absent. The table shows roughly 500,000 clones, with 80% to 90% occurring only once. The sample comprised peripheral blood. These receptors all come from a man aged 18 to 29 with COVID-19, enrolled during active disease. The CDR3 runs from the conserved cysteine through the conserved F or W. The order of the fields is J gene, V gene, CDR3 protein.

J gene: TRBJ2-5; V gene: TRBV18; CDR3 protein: CASSLGLADQETQYF
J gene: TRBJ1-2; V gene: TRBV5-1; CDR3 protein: CASSLGGTGDGYTF
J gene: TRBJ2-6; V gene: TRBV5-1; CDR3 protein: CASTPGFSGANVLTF
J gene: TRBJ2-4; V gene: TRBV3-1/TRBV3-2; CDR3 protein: CASSRGTGSQYF
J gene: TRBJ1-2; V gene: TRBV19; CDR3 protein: CASRNPDRDYGYTF
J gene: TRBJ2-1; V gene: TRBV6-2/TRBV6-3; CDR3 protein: CASSSWTSGGSSYNEQFF
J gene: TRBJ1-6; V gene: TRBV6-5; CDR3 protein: CASSPDRDRVSPLHF
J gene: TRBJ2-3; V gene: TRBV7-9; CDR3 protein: CASSLAAGATDTQYF
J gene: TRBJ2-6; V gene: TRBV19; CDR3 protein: CASSVRASGANVLTF
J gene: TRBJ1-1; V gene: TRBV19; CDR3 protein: CASSIAGRATEAFF
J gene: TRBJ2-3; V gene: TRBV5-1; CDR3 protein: CASSWRSLTDTQYF
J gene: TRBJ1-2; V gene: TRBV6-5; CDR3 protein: CASTPEGRSTYGYTF
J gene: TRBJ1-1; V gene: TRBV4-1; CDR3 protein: CASSVRALNTEAFF
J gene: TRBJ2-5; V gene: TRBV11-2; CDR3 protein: CASGTSSLAGDETQYF
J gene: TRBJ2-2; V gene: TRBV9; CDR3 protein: CASSLDREVGELFF
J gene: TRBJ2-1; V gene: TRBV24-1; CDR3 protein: CATSDLSRPGRDDEQFF
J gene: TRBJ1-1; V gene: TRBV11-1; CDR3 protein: CASSFRGRAEAFF
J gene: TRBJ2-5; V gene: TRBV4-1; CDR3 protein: CASSRILAGGLGTQYF
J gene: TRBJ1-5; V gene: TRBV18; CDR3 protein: CASSDSRGNSNQPQHF
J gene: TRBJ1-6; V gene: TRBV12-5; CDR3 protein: CASGLLGGRHSPLHF
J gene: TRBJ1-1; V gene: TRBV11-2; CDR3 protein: CASSPRQGGSNTEAFF
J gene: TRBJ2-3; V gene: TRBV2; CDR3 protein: CASSEGRASGDLRTDTQYF
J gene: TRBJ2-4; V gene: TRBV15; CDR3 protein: CATSRGDRAKNIQYF
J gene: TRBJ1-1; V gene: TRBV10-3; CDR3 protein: CAISDPGKNTEAFF
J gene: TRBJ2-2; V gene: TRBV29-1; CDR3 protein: CSFGTENTGELFF
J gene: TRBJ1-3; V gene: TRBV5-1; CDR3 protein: CASSFGQGDTIYF
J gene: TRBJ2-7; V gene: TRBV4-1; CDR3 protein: CASSQEDRTSYEQYF
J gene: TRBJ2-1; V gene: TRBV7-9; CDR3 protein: CASREGGYNEQFF
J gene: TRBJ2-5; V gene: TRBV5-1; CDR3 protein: CASGTGDADGETQYF
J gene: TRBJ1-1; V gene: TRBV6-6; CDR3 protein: CASRQGGTEAFF
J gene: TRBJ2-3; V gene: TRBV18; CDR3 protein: CASSPAGTDTQYF
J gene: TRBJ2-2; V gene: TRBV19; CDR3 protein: CASSIGARGRTGELFF
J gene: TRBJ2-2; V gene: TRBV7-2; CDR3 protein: CASSTSTGANTGELFF
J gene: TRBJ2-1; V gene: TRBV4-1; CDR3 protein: CASSQGSRASSYNEQFF
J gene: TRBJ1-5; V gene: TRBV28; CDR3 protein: CASSWRGRGNQPQHF
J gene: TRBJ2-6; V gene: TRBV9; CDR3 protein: CASSVAPQGSGANVLTF
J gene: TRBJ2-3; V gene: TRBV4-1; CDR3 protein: CASSQEATRTDTQYF
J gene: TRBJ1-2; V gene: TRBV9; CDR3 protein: CASSVVSRGLEGYTF
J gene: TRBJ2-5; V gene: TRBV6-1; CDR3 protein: CASSEYSSGQETQYF
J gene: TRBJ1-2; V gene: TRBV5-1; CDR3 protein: CASSLQGLGLGNYGYTF
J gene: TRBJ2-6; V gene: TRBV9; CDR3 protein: CASSVSSGANVLTF
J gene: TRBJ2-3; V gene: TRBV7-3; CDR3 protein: CASAYQAGTDTQYF
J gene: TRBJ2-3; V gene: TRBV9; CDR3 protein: CASSISGSLTDTQYF
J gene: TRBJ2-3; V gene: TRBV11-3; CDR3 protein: CASSSQTADTQYF
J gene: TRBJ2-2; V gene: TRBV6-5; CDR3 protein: CASSYRAEPNTGELFF
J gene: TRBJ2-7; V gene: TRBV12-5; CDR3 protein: CASGVGQGYEQYF
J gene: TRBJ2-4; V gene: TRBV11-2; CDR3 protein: CASSLESQGAKNIQYF
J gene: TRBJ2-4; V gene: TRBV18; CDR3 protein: CASSPLIQGAQAKNIQYF
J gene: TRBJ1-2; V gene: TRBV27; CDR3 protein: CASSLSQGQEYGYTF
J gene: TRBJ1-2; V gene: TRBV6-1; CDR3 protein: CASSEGFVNGGGYGYTF
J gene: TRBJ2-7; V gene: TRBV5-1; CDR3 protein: CASSWLGTGVDEQYF
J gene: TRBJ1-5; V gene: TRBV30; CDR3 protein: CASLGVVEPQHF
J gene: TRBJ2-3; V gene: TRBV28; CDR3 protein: CASSLAGAVSSTDTQYF
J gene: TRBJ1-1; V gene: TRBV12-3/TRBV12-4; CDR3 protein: CASSPGVSTEAFF
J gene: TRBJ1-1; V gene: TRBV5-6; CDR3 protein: CASSLMSGAEAFF